This entry describes one TCR beta chain. Per germline, CDR1 SGHTA and CDR2 FQGNSA. This CDR3 contains 14 residues. The V and J ends lost 1 base and 1 base respectively, with 6 bases between them. Profiling relied on immunoSEQ multiplex PCR, and the TCRdb table lists in-frame clones only, not all of them. The repertoire has more than 60,000 clones, around 86% of them found once; the top ten carry over 0.75%. This entry comes from a study of OX40 agonist ivuxolimab in advanced cancers. Material: CD4+ or CD8+ T cells sorted from blood, obtained in a trial of the OX40 agonist ivuxolimab. The chain is built from TRBV7-2 and TRBJ2-3; no reliable D call. This receptor was identified in an adult with an advanced solid tumor such as melanoma, head and neck, liver or kidney cancer. The CDR3 DNA is TGTGCCAGCAGCTTAGTTCCCCGCACAGATACGCAGTATTTT. Its protein product is CASSLVPRTDTQYF. Based on the CDR3 plus reference TRBV7-2 and TRBJ2-3, the full variable domain is GAGVSQSPSNKVTEKGKDVELRCDPISGHTALYWYRQSLGQGLEFLIYFQGNSAPDKSGLPSDRFSAERTGGSVSTLTIQRTQQEDSAVYLCASSLVPRTDTQYFGPGTRLTVL.